Following are 30 T cell receptor beta chains from one sample sequenced in a study of blood T cell repertoires in COVID-19. The assay was immunoSEQ multiplex PCR, and TCRdb's table has in-frame clones only and misses some. The sample lists over 250,000 clones; around 90% were seen once. Sequencing was carried out using peripheral blood. The receptors originated from a man in his fifties with acute or convalescent COVID-19.

This clone was seen a single time. V usage is TRBV7-9 and J usage is TRBJ2-7, with D unresolved. There are 11 residues in the CDR3. V lost 2 bases and J lost 3, with 2 bases in between. The germline V gene has CDR1 SEHNR and CDR2 FQNEAQ (reference sequence). This CDR3 is CASSLHYEQYF. CDR3 DNA sequence: TGTGCCAGCAGCTTACACTACGAGCAGTACTTC.

This clone occurred a few times. J is TRBJ1-1 and V is TRBV18; 8 bases map to TRBD1. This CDR3 contains 12 residues. CDR1 is KGHSH and CDR2 is LQKENI in the germline V gene. Losses at the gene ends were 6 bases for V and 10 bases for J; bases not matched to a gene: 7. In nucleotides, the CDR3 is TGTGCCAGCTCCCCCGGACAGGGCGTAGCTTTCTTT. Its protein product is CASSPGQGVAFF.

CDR3 nucleotides: TGCGCCAGCAGCGCCTGGACAGGGGACACTGAAGCTTTCTTT. Protein: CASSAWTGDTEAFF. The chain links TRBV5-1 to TRBJ1-1; TRBD1 agrees at 9 bases. The CDR3 is 14 residues long. The germline CDR1 and CDR2 sequences are SGHRS and YFSETQ. V shed 4 bases and J 3 bases; nucleotides not matched to a gene: 4.

The CDR3 region is CASSLVDGNTGELFF. The CDR3 bases are TGCGCCAGCAGCTTGGTAGATGGGAACACCGGGGAGCTGTTTTTT. The chain links TRBV5-1 to TRBJ2-2; D unresolved. This CDR3 has 15 residues. Per germline, CDR1 SGHRS and CDR2 YFSETQ. Trimming stripped 0 bases from V and 1 base from J, with 7 bases between.

The CDR3 region has the DNA TGTGCCAGCAGCTACGACAGAAGCACCGGGGAGCTGTTTTTT. Its translation: CASSYDRSTGELFF. The V call is TRBV11-2, the J call TRBJ2-2; tentative D call: TRBD1 (5 bases). CDR3 length: 14 amino acids. Germline V gene lookup returns CDR1 SGHAT and CDR2 FQNNGV. Between the trimmed V and J ends, which lost 4 bases and 4 bases, there was a span of 10 bases. The whole variable domain, filled in from reference TRBV11-2 and TRBJ2-2, reads EAGVAQSPRYKIIEKRQSVAFWCNPISGHATLYWYQQILGQGPKLLIQFQNNGVVDDSQLPKDRFSAERLKGVDSTLKIQPAKLEDSAVYLCASSYDRSTGELFFGEGSRLTVL.

The chain recombines TRBV30 with TRBJ1-1; D possibly corresponds to TRBD1 (6 bases). Trimming cost V 2 bases and J 1 base, with 8 bases left between them. The CDR3 runs to 13 residues. From germline, CDR1 is GTSNPN and CDR2 SVGIG (reference sequence). The CDR3 region is CAWSRGQNTEAFF. CDR3 bases: TGTGCCTGGAGTAGGGGACAGAACACTGAAGCTTTCTTT. Full variable domain (missing parts from reference TRBV30 and TRBJ1-1): SQTIHQWPATLVQPVGSPLSLECTVEGTSNPNLYWYRQAAGRGLQLLFYSVGIGQISSEVPQNLSASRPQDRQFILSSKKLLLSDSGFYLCAWSRGQNTEAFFGQGTRLTVV.

The genes are TRBV24-1 and TRBJ2-1, with D tentatively TRBD1 (6 bases). Germline V lookup: CDR1 KGHDR, CDR2 SFDVKD. V was trimmed by 9 bases and J by 0 bases, leaving 11 bases between them. CDR3 length: 14 residues. Written as DNA, the CDR3 is TGTGCCACCTCTGACAGGAGCTCCTACAATGAGCAGTTCTTC. Translated: CATSDRSSYNEQFF.

The chain has TRBV6-1 and TRBJ1-2; D call uncertain. The CDR3 contains 16 residues. Germline assignment: CDR1 MNHNS and CDR2 SASEGT. V dropped 0 bases and J dropped 8 bases, with 19 bases sitting between them. In DNA, the CDR3 is TGTGCCAGCAGTGAAGCGCCGAGTTTTGGGCAGATCGGCTACACCTTC. Its translation: CASSEAPSFGQIGYTF.

The chain couples TRBV19 to TRBJ1-4, with D unresolved. Germline V lookup: CDR1 LNHDA, CDR2 SQIVND (reference sequence). The CDR3 has 16 amino acids. Deletions cut 5 bases from V and 2 bases from J, with 15 bases between. This CDR3 is CASSSPEAPTNEKLFF. The CDR3 nucleotides read TGTGCCAGTAGTTCGCCGGAGGCGCCGACTAATGAAAAACTGTTTTTT.

This rearrangement joins TRBV27 to TRBJ1-1; D call uncertain. Trimming shortened V by 0 bases and J by 10 bases, and 15 bases separated the two germline ends. From germline, CDR1 is MNHEY and CDR2 SMNVEV (reference sequence). The CDR3 runs to 14 residues. CDR3 nucleotides: TGTGCCAGCAGTTTATCGAACAGTCGAATGTCAGCTTTCTTT. Its translation: CASSLSNSRMSAFF.

The V and J genes are TRBV5-1 and TRBJ1-1, with 10 bases that match TRBD1. Germline CDR1 and CDR2: SGHRS and YFSETQ. The V segment lost 2 bases and the J segment 5 bases; nucleotides outside the gene matches: 18. The CDR3 extends over 19 amino acids. The CDR3 spells CASSLKPGQGSTLWTEAFF. The DNA for the CDR3 is TGCGCCAGCAGCTTAAAACCGGGACAGGGGTCCACGCTGTGGACTGAAGCTTTCTTT.

The chain employs TRBV7-9 and TRBJ1-6; the D gene is possibly TRBD1 (5 bases). The CDR3 totals 15 residues. CDR1 and CDR2 from the germline V gene are SEHNR and FQNEAQ (reference sequence). Trimming stripped 7 bases from V and 6 bases from J, with 16 bases between. CDR3 sequence: CASNGTAGGNSPLHF. Written as DNA, the CDR3 is TGTGCCAGCAACGGGACCGCGGGGGGTAATTCACCCCTCCACTTT.

The rearrangement joins TRBV3-1 (or the pseudogene TRBV3-2) to TRBJ2-5; a possible D gene is TRBD2 (7 bases). CDR3 length: 17 amino acids. V was clipped by 1 base and J by 2 bases, with 17 bases between them. Germline CDR1 is LGHDT and CDR2 is YNNKEL (reference sequence). This CDR3 reads CASSQVAKGGQQETQYF. The DNA for the CDR3 is TGTGCCAGCAGCCAAGTCGCGAAGGGGGGGCAACAAGAGACCCAGTACTTC.

CDR3 residues: CASSEEHHYGYTF. The CDR3 DNA sequence: TGTGCCAGCAGTGAAGAACACCACTATGGCTACACCTTC. V usage is TRBV6-1 and J usage is TRBJ1-2; no firm D call. Trimming took off 1 base at V and 3 bases at J, with 6 bases between the two ends. This CDR3 has 13 amino acids. CDR1 is MNHNS and CDR2 is SASEGT in the germline V gene.

This sequence joins TRBV5-1 and TRBJ1-1; TRBD1 matches 8 bases. CDR3 size: 17 residues. Unmatched junction bases numbered 11, after V lost 4 bases and J lost 0 bases. Germline CDR1 and CDR2: SGHRS and YFSETQ. CDR3 coding DNA: TGCGCCAGCAGCGGACCGGACAGGGCGCCGATGAACACTGAAGCTTTCTTT. This encodes CASSGPDRAPMNTEAFF.

This rearrangement joins TRBV30 to TRBJ2-3, with 7 bases lining up with TRBD1. CDR3 length: 11 amino acids. With V trimmed by 5 bases and J by 9 bases, 5 bases remained unmatched. Germline V gene lookup returns CDR1 GTSNPN and CDR2 SVGIG (reference sequence). The CDR3 loop reads CAWRAGGTQYF. The CDR3 DNA follows: TGTGCCTGGCGTGCAGGGGGAACGCAGTATTTT.

This clone was detected only once. The rearrangement links TRBV11-2 to TRBJ2-6, with TRBD2 identical over 12 bases. This CDR3 spans 19 amino acids. V lost 3 bases, J lost 3 bases, and 9 bases stayed unmatched. Germline CDR1 and CDR2: SGHAT and FQNNGV. CDR3 amino acids: CASSLGPSGGAGGANVLTF. The CDR3 nucleotides read TGTGCCAGCAGCTTGGGGCCTAGCGGGGGGGCCGGTGGGGCCAACGTCCTGACTTTC.

The J gene is TRBJ2-5, the V gene TRBV5-8; TRBD1 agrees at 11 bases. Germline V gene data show CDR1 as SGHTS and CDR2 as YDEGEE. The CDR3 sequence is 16 residues long. Germline trimming cut 0 bases from V and 5 bases from J; bases unmatched to any gene: 6. The CDR3 is CASSLGGQGGSETQYF. The CDR3 DNA follows: TGTGCCAGCAGCTTGGGGGGACAGGGGGGATCGGAGACCCAGTACTTC.

The chain carries TRBV4-1 and TRBJ2-5; TRBD2 is a possible D gene (5 bases). CDR1 is MGHRA, CDR2 YSYEKL, per germline. The CDR3 runs to 14 residues. The V gene lost 2 bases and the J gene lost 4 bases, with 11 bases spanning the gap. Written as DNA, the CDR3 is TGCGCCAGCAGCCAACGAGAGGGCGGAGAGACCCAGTACTTC. It translates to CASSQREGGETQYF.

The chain recombines TRBV7-8 with TRBJ2-2; 8 nucleotides align to TRBD2. Trimming took 3 bases from V and 3 from J; bases not matched to a gene: 0. This CDR3 has 14 amino acids. The V gene's germline CDR1 is SGHVS and CDR2 FQNEAQ. CDR3 sequence (DNA): TGTGCCAGCAGCTTCGGGAGGGACACCGGGGAGCTGTTTTTT. Protein: CASSFGRDTGELFF.

The genes are TRBV29-1 and TRBJ2-3, with TRBD2 matching over 11 bases. The ends lost 3 bases at V and 5 bases at J; junction bases unmatched: 7. Germline CDR1 and CDR2: SQVTM and ANQGSEA. CDR3 length equals 15 residues. The CDR3 DNA is TGCAGCGTTGAGGAAACTAGCGGGGGATTAGATACGCAGTATTTT. Its translation is CSVEETSGGLDTQYF.

V gene TRBV3-1 (or the pseudogene TRBV3-2) combines with J gene TRBJ1-1; 7 nucleotides line up with TRBD1. V lost 3 bases and J lost 7; bases outside the gene matches: 8. The germline V gene has CDR1 LGHDT and CDR2 YNNKEL (reference sequence). This CDR3 is built from 14 residues. CDR3 in amino acids: CASSQQGGGIEAFF. The CDR3 region has the DNA TGTGCCAGCAGCCAGCAAGGGGGCGGGATTGAAGCTTTCTTT.

The V and J genes are TRBV5-1 and TRBJ1-4; 9 bases fit TRBD1. The CDR3 has 15 residues. Unmatched junction bases numbered 6, after V lost 4 bases and J lost 5 bases. From germline, CDR1 is SGHRS and CDR2 YFSETQ. DNA of the CDR3: TGCGCCAGCAGCCAACAGGGGGCCGCGAATGAAAAACTGTTTTTT. It codes for CASSQQGAANEKLFF.

This chain joins TRBV4-1 and TRBJ1-5, with 8 nucleotides matching TRBD1. J lost 2 bases, V lost 3 bases, and 12 bases had no gene match. The CDR3 sequence is 18 residues long. Germline CDR1 and CDR2: MGHRA and YSYEKL. The CDR3 DNA follows: TGCGCCAGCAGCCACAAACCCAGGGGGCTTCAAGGCAATCAGCCCCAGCATTTT. Translating it yields CASSHKPRGLQGNQPQHF.

This clone was seen a few times. J is TRBJ2-2 and V is TRBV5-5; D unresolved. This CDR3 has 14 amino acids. Trimming took 0 bases from V and 7 from J, leaving 10 bases between them. The V gene's germline CDR1 is SGHKS and CDR2 YYEKEE (reference sequence). CDR3 sequence: CASSLVGGSGELFF. As DNA, the CDR3 is TGTGCCAGCAGCTTGGTTGGCGGAAGCGGGGAGCTGTTTTTT.

This clone was seen a single time. The V gene is TRBV4-2, the J gene TRBJ2-2, with 9 bases aligning to TRBD2. V lost 2 bases, J lost 1 base, and 2 bases stayed unmatched. CDR1 LGHNA and CDR2 YNFKEQ come from the germline V gene. The CDR3 sequence is 16 residues long. The CDR3 sequence is CASSQQTSGNTGELFF. The CDR3 coding sequence is TGTGCCAGCAGCCAACAGACTAGCGGGAACACCGGGGAGCTGTTTTTT.

The V gene is TRBV11-2, the J gene TRBJ1-5, with 8 bases that match TRBD1. Germline V gene data show CDR1 as SGHAT and CDR2 as FQNNGV. The CDR3 extends over 17 amino acids. Trimming removed 3 bases from V and 3 bases from J; junction bases left unmatched: 10. The CDR3 DNA is TGTGCCAGCAGCTTCTCCGGCCAGGGGGCCTCCAATCAGCCCCAGCATTTT. Translated: CASSFSGQGASNQPQHF. The complete variable domain, with remaining parts taken from reference TRBV11-2 and TRBJ1-5, reads EAGVAQSPRYKIIEKRQSVAFWCNPISGHATLYWYQQILGQGPKLLIQFQNNGVVDDSQLPKDRFSAERLKGVDSTLKIQPAKLEDSAVYLCASSFSGQGASNQPQHFGDGTRLSIL.

The chain combines TRBV23-1 with TRBJ2-7; TRBD2 is a possible D gene (6 bases). TRBV23-1 is known as an ORF, though its function is uncertain. The germline V and J ends were trimmed by 0 bases and 2 bases, with 11 bases remaining between them. CDR3 length: 15 amino acids. CDR3: CASSQSEEGTYEQYF. The CDR3 nucleotides are TGCGCCAGCAGTCAATCGGAGGAGGGGACCTACGAGCAGTACTTC.

The rearrangement links TRBV4-1 to TRBJ1-2; 9 bases are shared with TRBD1. This CDR3 contains 19 residues. V gave up 2 bases and J gave up 4 bases; unmatched junction bases: 17. Germline V gene lookup returns CDR1 MGHRA and CDR2 YSYEKL. The CDR3: CASSQLKGRTGEQGYGYTF. The CDR3 nucleotides are TGCGCCAGCAGCCAATTAAAGGGGCGGACAGGGGAACAGGGCTATGGCTACACCTTC.

The chain links TRBV7-9 to TRBJ1-2; TRBD1 aligns across 12 bases. The CDR3 sequence is 17 residues long. CDR1 is SEHNR, CDR2 FQNEAQ, per germline (reference sequence). V was clipped by 4 bases and J by 4 bases; unmatched bases: 10. CDR3 DNA sequence: TGTGCCAGCAGCTGGGGGACAGGGGGCGCGTCGGGCTATGGCTACACCTTC. Its protein is CASSWGTGGASGYGYTF.